Sequencing of this TCR beta chain was carried out in a study of blood T cell repertoires in COVID-19. As for the study in general: Spain, Italy and the United States supplied samples that represented acute and convalescent COVID-19. From T cells, B-cell-depleted T cells, or PBMCs came the material, which was cDNA or gDNA.

Original processing methods: Reference gene primer amplification yielded estimated nucleated cell counts. TCRdb's copy holds only in-frame clones and misses some; the assay was immunoSEQ multiplex PCR. The V and J calls and clone size were taken over from that table, and D and trimming were inferred from the DNA. Here the sample spans about 150,000 clones, roughly nine tenths being singletons. Comments on this clone: One junction end disagrees with the germline gene, perhaps due to a read error.

Looked up from germline, CDR1 is SGHTA and CDR2 is FQGNSA. The CDR3 length is 17 residues. The TCR was taken from a woman in her sixties with active COVID-19. The gene calls are TRBV7-2 and TRBJ2-1; no clear D gene. The sample was peripheral blood. The CDR3 DNA is TGTGCCAGCAGCTTCGGCGGCGCTCTGTTCTCCTACAATGGGCAGTTCTTC. This translates into CASSFGGALFSYNGQFF.